Each of the 20 T cell receptor beta chains below was sequenced from the same sample in a study of shared clonotypes between healthy human individuals. The assay was immunoSEQ multiplex PCR, and TCRdb's table has in-frame clones only and misses some. The repertoire consists of some 1,600,000 clones, with around 98% occurring once and the leading ten covering roughly 0.45%. The sequenced material came from naive CD4+ T cells sorted from blood. Subset specified: CD45RA+ positively selected. Source of these receptors: a man aged 30 to 39 in good health.

The chain combines TRBV19 with TRBJ1-2; 8 bases agree with TRBD1. Trimming took 5 bases from V and 4 from J; bases not matched to a gene: 6. The CDR3 extends over 14 amino acids. The germline CDR1 and CDR2 sequences are LNHDA and SQIVND (reference sequence). This CDR3 reads CASSARGLVYGYTF. The CDR3 nucleotides read TGTGCCAGTAGTGCCAGGGGGCTGGTCTATGGCTACACCTTC.

The chain uses TRBV6-1 and TRBJ2-7, with D possibly being TRBD1 or TRBD2 (6 bases each). This CDR3 contains 14 residues. V dropped 5 bases and J dropped 6 bases, with 17 bases sitting between them. The germline V gene has CDR1 MNHNS and CDR2 SASEGT. CDR3 region: CASSIETGGSEQYF. The CDR3 nucleotides are TGTGCCAGCAGTATTGAGACAGGAGGGAGCGAGCAGTACTTC.

The chain is built from TRBV10-3 and TRBJ2-5; TRBD1 matches at 7 bases. In germline, CDR1 is ENHRY, CDR2 SYGVKD. This CDR3 comprises 12 residues. V dropped 6 bases and J dropped 5; count of bases not matched to a gene: 3. The chain's CDR3 is CAIRSGGETQYF. The CDR3 DNA reads TGTGCCATCAGGTCAGGGGGTGAGACCCAGTACTTC.

This chain connects TRBV14 to TRBJ1-3, with 7 nucleotides matching TRBD1. CDR3 length: 15 amino acids. The V gene end was trimmed by 5 bases and the J gene end by 3 bases; junction bases not matched to a gene: 7. Germline V gene data show CDR1 as SGHDN and CDR2 as FVKESK. CDR3 sequence: CASSFGQALGNTIYF. CDR3 bases: TGTGCCAGCAGCTTCGGACAGGCTCTTGGAAACACCATATATTTT.

The CDR3 DNA follows: TGTGCCAGTACGGAGGGCACAGGGAACACTGAAGCTTTCTTT. Protein sequence: CASTEGTGNTEAFF. The chain employs TRBV19 and TRBJ1-1, with D maybe TRBD1 (5 bases). The CDR3 contains 14 residues. The germline V gene has CDR1 LNHDA and CDR2 SQIVND (reference sequence). V dropped 7 bases and J dropped 1 base, with 13 bases sitting between them.

V is TRBV2 and J is TRBJ1-4, with D possibly being TRBD1 (5 bases). This CDR3 region has 14 residues. The V gene's germline CDR1 is SNHLY and CDR2 FYNNEI. Trimming left V 10 bases short and J 8 bases short, with 20 bases between. CDR3 in amino acids: CATLTDRGYEKLFF. CDR3 in DNA: TGTGCCACTCTGACAGACAGAGGTTACGAAAAACTGTTTTTT.

This clone was observed a single time. V usage is TRBV11-3 and J usage is TRBJ1-1; weak D call: TRBD1 (5 bases). Germline CDR1 SGHNT, CDR2 YENEEA. Trimming left V 4 bases short and J 1 base short, with 16 bases between. There are 16 residues in the CDR3. The CDR3, as DNA: TGTGCCAGCAGCTCGAGAGGGGTGTCAGGGAACACTGAAGCTTTCTTT. Its protein product is CASSSRGVSGNTEAFF.

The V call is TRBV28, the J call TRBJ2-7, with D possibly matching TRBD1 (5 bases). Trimming removed 2 bases from V and 8 bases from J, with 16 bases in between. Germline CDR1 reads MDHEN; CDR2 reads SYDVKM. The CDR3 consists of 14 residues. The CDR3 reads CASSLKGIPTKQYF. CDR3 coding DNA: TGTGCCAGCAGTTTAAAGGGGATACCTACGAAGCAGTACTTC.

Details on this clone: Different DNA sequences within this sample yield the same CDR3. The chain has TRBV5-4 and TRBJ2-7; no reliable D call. The V and J ends lost 1 base and 2 bases respectively, with 10 bases between them. The CDR3 covers 14 residues. The germline gives CDR1 SGHNT, CDR2 YYREEE (reference sequence). CDR3: CASSLSSGTYEQYF. In nucleotides, the CDR3 is TGTGCCAGCAGCTTGAGTTCCGGTACCTACGAGCAGTACTTC. Full variable domain (outside the CDR3, taken from reference TRBV5-4 and TRBJ2-7): ETGVTQSPTHLIKTRGQQVTLRCSSQSGHNTVSWYQQALGQGPQFIFQYYREEENGRGNFPPRFSGLQFPNYSSELNVNALELDDSALYLCASSLSSGTYEQYFGPGTRLTVT.

This rearrangement joins TRBV9 to TRBJ2-3; the D gene could be TRBD1 or TRBD2 (5 bases each). This CDR3 is 12 amino acids long. CDR1 SGDLS and CDR2 YYNGEE come from the germline V gene. Trimming cost V 3 bases and J 6 bases, with 8 bases left between them. The CDR3 is CASSAGLDTQYF. CDR3 sequence (DNA): TGTGCCAGCAGCGCGGGGCTGGATACGCAGTATTTT.

Remarks on this clone: This sample includes further DNA sequences coding for the same CDR3. This sequence joins TRBV19 and TRBJ1-5; 8 bases are a match to TRBD1. Germline values: CDR1 LNHDA, CDR2 SQIVND (reference sequence). J was trimmed by 2 bases and V by 5 bases; bases with no gene match: 2. This CDR3 is built from 14 residues. The CDR3 is CASSGGQGNQPQHF. DNA of the CDR3: TGTGCCAGTAGTGGGGGACAGGGCAATCAGCCCCAGCATTTT.

The genes are TRBV10-3 and TRBJ2-7, with TRBD2 as a possible D gene (6 bases). The germline V gene encodes CDR1 ENHRY and CDR2 SYGVKD. The germline V and J ends were trimmed by 0 bases and 5 bases, with 11 bases remaining between them. The CDR3 extends over 14 amino acids. The CDR3 loop reads CAISESAGSNEQYF. Here the CDR3 DNA reads TGTGCCATCAGTGAGTCAGCGGGTTCCAACGAGCAGTACTTC.

The chain is built from TRBV28 and TRBJ1-2; the D is unclear. CDR1 and CDR2 (germline): MDHEN, SYDVKM. With 7 bases removed from V and 0 bases from J, the gap between germline ends came to 18 bases. The CDR3 has 16 amino acids. CDR3 residues: CASTPAGGFSNYGYTF. Here the CDR3 DNA reads TGTGCCAGCACCCCTGCCGGAGGATTTTCTAACTATGGCTACACCTTC.

The rearrangement links TRBV30 to TRBJ1-5, with a weak D call TRBD1 (5 bases). This CDR3 contains 15 residues. V lost 1 base to trimming and J lost 7 bases, with 17 bases between them. Germline loops: CDR1 GTSNPN, CDR2 SVGIG (reference sequence). CDR3 sequence reads: CAWSASWGGGQPQHF. The CDR3 coding sequence is TGTGCCTGGAGTGCCTCTTGGGGGGGTGGCCAGCCCCAGCATTTT. Together with reference TRBV30 and TRBJ1-5, the CDR3 gives the full variable domain: SQTIHQWPATLVQPVGSPLSLECTVEGTSNPNLYWYRQAAGRGLQLLFYSVGIGQISSEVPQNLSASRPQDRQFILSSKKLLLSDSGFYLCAWSASWGGGQPQHFGDGTRLSIL.

The rearrangement joins TRBV29-1 to TRBJ2-3, with D tentatively TRBD1 (5 bases). Trimming removed 2 bases from V and 2 bases from J, with 11 bases in between. The germline gives CDR1 SQVTM, CDR2 ANQGSEA. The CDR3 has 14 residues. CDR3 in amino acids: CSVEQGSATDTQYF. The CDR3 DNA reads TGCAGCGTTGAACAGGGTTCGGCCACAGATACGCAGTATTTT.

The CDR3: CASSLVPSKAFF. The CDR3 bases are TGTGCCAGCAGCTTAGTGCCCTCAAAAGCTTTCTTT. The V call is TRBV11-2, the J call TRBJ1-1; D uncertain. Germline V CDR1 and CDR2: SGHAT, FQNNGV. Trimming shortened V by 1 base and J by 9 bases, and 9 bases separated the two germline ends. The CDR3 has 12 residues.

The rearrangement links TRBV27 to TRBJ2-3; no clear D gene. Germline-derived CDR1 and CDR2 are MNHEY and SMNVEV (reference sequence). The CDR3 length is 15 residues. V was shortened by 6 bases and J by 2 bases, with 15 bases between the two germline ends. This CDR3 reads CASSSYIEATDTQYF. DNA for the CDR3: TGTGCCAGCAGCTCTTATATTGAGGCCACAGATACGCAGTATTTT.

The V call is TRBV30, the J call TRBJ1-1; tentative D call: TRBD1 (6 bases). CDR3 size: 16 residues. V was clipped by 2 bases and J by 1 base, with 17 bases between them. The germline gives CDR1 GTSNPN, CDR2 SVGIG (reference sequence). CDR3 protein: CAWSLRIGGGNTEAFF. CDR3 in DNA: TGTGCCTGGAGTCTACGGATCGGGGGCGGGAACACTGAAGCTTTCTTT.

This chain links TRBV7-9 with TRBJ2-7; no clear D. Germline V gene lookup returns CDR1 SEHNR and CDR2 FQNEAQ (reference sequence). This CDR3 region has 12 residues. V was pared by 4 bases and J by 2 bases, with 6 bases between. The CDR3 region is CASSSRPYEQYF. Written as DNA, the CDR3 is TGTGCCAGCAGCTCGAGACCCTACGAGCAGTACTTC. The whole variable domain, remainder taken from reference TRBV7-9 and TRBJ2-7, is DTGVSQNPRHKITKRGQNVTFRCDPISEHNRLYWYRQTLGQGPEFLTYFQNEAQLEKSRLLSDRFSAERPKGSFSTLEIQRTEQGDSAMYLCASSSRPYEQYFGPGTRLTVT.

The V call is TRBV11-2, the J call TRBJ2-1; 7 bases fit TRBD1. V dropped 3 bases and J dropped 3; count of bases not matched to a gene: 5. The CDR3 runs to 15 residues. Germline V CDR1 and CDR2: SGHAT, FQNNGV. The DNA for the CDR3 is TGTGCCAGCAGCTTTCAGACAGGGAACTACAATGAGCAGTTCTTC. As protein: CASSFQTGNYNEQFF.